This is a list of T cell receptor beta chains from one sample in a study of cytomegalovirus exposure and HLA in healthy donors. TCRdb's copy holds only in-frame clones and misses some; the assay was immunoSEQ multiplex PCR. The data show 200,000 to 250,000 clones, over 70% seen once. Specimen: PBMCs. The receptors come from a woman aged 55-70 years in good health and CMV-seropositive. Each CDR3 is given with its conserved first and last residue. The D gene is left open where the match is weak. Clone sizes are given selectively: once, few, many, or a class where the clone is expanded.

clone size	V gene	D gene	J gene	CDR3 protein	CDR3 DNA
NA	TRBV28	TRBD1	TRBJ1-5	CASSRGQVDNQPQHF	TGTGCCAGCAGCCGGGGACAGGTGGACAATCAGCCCCAGCATTTT
NA	TRBV28	TRBD2	TRBJ2-2	CASSMGLVEAGELFF	TGTGCCAGCAGTATGGGACTAGTGGAGGCCGGGGAGCTGTTTTTT
NA	TRBV7-3	TRBD2	TRBJ2-2	CASSSKGTRPNTGELFF	TGTGCCAGCAGCTCTAAGGGGACTAGGCCCAACACCGGGGAGCTGTTTTTT
NA	TRBV2	NA	TRBJ1-5	CASSLRGGNQPQHF	TGTGCCAGCAGTTTAAGGGGCGGCAATCAGCCCCAGCATTTT
NA	TRBV6-1	NA	TRBJ2-3	CASNPLVVTDTQYF	TGTGCCAGCAACCCGCTAGTCGTCACAGATACGCAGTATTTT
NA	TRBV5-4	NA	TRBJ1-3	CASSWAGSGNTIYF	TGTGCCAGCAGCTGGGCAGGGTCAGGAAACACCATATATTTT
once	TRBV7-7	TRBD1	TRBJ2-2	CASSPDRDGELFF	TGTGCCAGCAGCCCGGACAGGGACGGGGAGCTGTTTTTT
NA	TRBV25-1	NA	TRBJ1-1	CASSEWGARGGDTEAFF	TGTGCCAGCAGTGAATGGGGGGCGCGGGGGGGGGACACTGAAGCTTTCTTT
NA	TRBV29-1	NA	TRBJ2-1	CSVGPADSSYNEQFF	TGCAGCGTTGGGCCAGCGGATAGCTCCTACAATGAGCAGTTCTTC
NA	TRBV10-1	NA	TRBJ1-1	CASSESRVVTEAFF	TGCGCCAGCAGTGAGTCGAGGGTGGTTACTGAAGCTTTCTTT
NA	TRBV5-1	NA	TRBJ2-4	CASRPGTQAKNIQYF	TGCGCCAGCAGACCCGGGACACAAGCCAAAAACATTCAGTACTTC
NA	TRBV9	NA	TRBJ1-3	CASSVVDRDTIYF	TGTGCCAGCAGCGTAGTAGACCGGGACACCATATATTTT
once	TRBV7-9	TRBD1	TRBJ1-2	CSSSLAGQERSYGYTF	TGTTCCAGCAGCCTAGCGGGACAGGAACGTTCCTATGGCTACACCTTC
NA	TRBV11-2	NA	TRBJ2-2	CASTRGGVLVNTGELFF	TGTGCCAGCACCCGGGGCGGGGTCCTAGTTAACACCGGGGAGCTGTTTTTT
few	TRBV18	NA	TRBJ1-3	CASSPTSGAAGNTIYF	TGTGCCAGCTCCCCTACTTCAGGGGCGGCGGGAAACACCATATATTTT
NA	TRBV4-1	NA	TRBJ1-5	CASSQGLGPGGQPQHF	TGCGCCAGCAGCCAAGGGCTCGGTCCCGGGGGTCAGCCCCAGCATTTT
NA	TRBV11-2	TRBD2	TRBJ2-7	CASIPLAGGPYEQYF	TGTGCCAGCATCCCCCTAGCGGGAGGCCCTTACGAGCAGTACTTC
NA	TRBV5-6	TRBD2	TRBJ2-5	CASLGPGRGTQYF	TGTGCCAGCTTGGGGCCGGGGAGGGGGACCCAGTACTTC
NA	TRBV5-1	NA	TRBJ2-1	CASSLAKLSSLPYNEQFF	TGCGCCAGCAGCTTGGCCAAACTATCATCCCTCCCCTACAATGAGCAGTTCTTC
NA	TRBV7-9	NA	TRBJ1-3	CASSLIVHNSGNTIYF	TGTGCCAGCAGCTTAATCGTACACAACTCTGGAAACACCATATATTTT
NA	TRBV28	NA	TRBJ2-3	CASSLFSRADTQYF	TGTGCCAGCAGTTTGTTTAGCCGGGCAGATACGCAGTATTTT
NA	TRBV5-1	NA	TRBJ2-1	CASSLEARYNEQFF	TGCGCCAGCAGCTTGGAAGCGCGATACAATGAGCAGTTCTTC
few	TRBV6-1	TRBD1	TRBJ1-1	CASRGTGNTEAFF	TGTGCCAGCCGCGGGACAGGGAACACTGAAGCTTTCTTT
once	TRBV7-8	NA	TRBJ2-3	CASSLQGLDTQYF	TGTGCCAGCAGCTTACAGGGCCTTGATACGCAGTATTTT
NA	TRBV5-1	TRBD2	TRBJ2-1	CASSSDGGGRHNEQFF	TGCGCCAGCAGCTCGGACGGGGGAGGGAGGCACAATGAGCAGTTCTTC
NA	TRBV21-1	NA	TRBJ1-2	CASSKGTGLLYTF	TGTGCCAGCAGCAAAGGGACGGGACTACTCTACACCTTC
NA	TRBV5-1	NA	TRBJ2-7	CASSLGAGISYEQYF	TGCGCCAGCAGCTTGGGGGCGGGGATCTCCTACGAGCAGTACTTC
NA	TRBV7-9	NA	TRBJ1-1	CASSQPAGVTEAFF	TGTGCCAGCAGCCAGCCGGCAGGGGTGACTGAAGCTTTCTTT
NA	TRBV27	NA	TRBJ2-1	CASRGVDSYNEQFF	TGTGCCAGCAGGGGCGTCGATTCCTACAATGAGCAGTTCTTC
NA	TRBV19	NA	TRBJ1-4	CASSVGGANEKLFF	TGTGCCAGTAGTGTCGGGGGGGCAAATGAAAAACTGTTTTTT
NA	TRBV28	NA	TRBJ2-2	CASSLGAPGELFF	TGTGCCAGCAGTTTAGGGGCCCCCGGGGAGCTGTTTTTT
NA	TRBV7-9	TRBD2	TRBJ2-7	CASSLRGLAGGKEQYF	TGTGCCAGCAGCTTAAGGGGACTAGCGGGAGGTAAAGAGCAGTACTTC
NA	TRBV20-1	NA	TRBJ2-5	CSARSETQYF	TGCAGTGCTAGATCTGAGACCCAGTACTTC
NA	TRBV5-1	TRBD1	TRBJ1-2	CASSLWAGDRGNYGYTF	TGCGCCAGCAGCTTATGGGCCGGGGACAGGGGTAACTATGGCTACACCTTC
NA	TRBV5-1	TRBD2	TRBJ2-1	CASSLVLAGDNEQFF	TGCGCCAGCAGCTTGGTCCTAGCGGGAGACAATGAGCAGTTCTTC
once	TRBV9	TRBD1	TRBJ2-2	CASSVGQGVTGELFF	TGTGCCAGCAGCGTAGGTCAGGGGGTAACCGGGGAGCTGTTTTTT
NA	TRBV15	NA	TRBJ1-1	CATIRAGENTEAFF	TGTGCCACCATCAGGGCAGGGGAGAACACTGAAGCTTTCTTT
NA	TRBV19	NA	TRBJ2-7	CASSVRQAHEQYF	TGTGCCAGTAGTGTTCGACAGGCCCACGAGCAGTACTTC
NA	TRBV7-7	TRBD1	TRBJ2-5	CASSLGQGETQYF	TGTGCCAGCAGCTTGGGACAGGGGGAGACCCAGTACTTC
NA	TRBV5-4	TRBD1	TRBJ2-1	CASSSPLGQGSNEQFF	TGTGCCAGCAGCTCTCCACTGGGACAGGGGAGCAATGAGCAGTTCTTC
NA	TRBV4-1	TRBD1	TRBJ2-7	CASSQEDRAGEQYF	TGCGCCAGCAGCCAAGAGGACAGGGCGGGCGAGCAGTACTTC
NA	TRBV19	NA	TRBJ1-3	CASGLGSLGNTIYF	TGTGCCAGTGGTCTCGGGTCCCTTGGAAACACCATATATTTT
NA	TRBV4-1	NA	TRBJ1-5	CASSQLGGTLNQPQHF	TGCGCCAGCAGCCAACTGGGGGGTACGCTTAATCAGCCCCAGCATTTT
NA	TRBV5-1	NA	TRBJ2-1	CASRRSLNNEQFF	TGCGCCAGCAGAAGGAGCCTCAACAATGAGCAGTTCTTC
NA	TRBV5-1	NA	TRBJ1-1	CASSLEGARTEAFF	TGCGCCAGCAGCTTAGAGGGCGCCAGGACTGAAGCTTTCTTT
NA	TRBV7-9	TRBD2	TRBJ2-1	CASSSVQLAWNEQFF	TGTGCCAGCAGCTCGGTCCAACTAGCGTGGAATGAGCAGTTCTTC
once	TRBV6-5	NA	TRBJ1-2	CASSSGGLDYGYTF	TGTGCCAGCAGTTCCGGGGGGCTAGACTATGGCTACACCTTC
NA	TRBV7-3	NA	TRBJ2-6	CASSAYRGSGANVLTF	TGTGCCAGCAGCGCCTACCGGGGGTCTGGGGCCAACGTCCTGACTTTC
NA	TRBV18	NA	TRBJ2-5	CASSPPLLRDETQYF	TGTGCCAGCTCACCACCCCTGTTGAGAGATGAGACCCAGTACTTC
once	TRBV28	TRBD1	TRBJ1-2	CASSFWDSGYGYTF	TGTGCCAGCAGCTTTTGGGACAGCGGCTATGGCTACACCTTC
NA	TRBV7-2	NA	TRBJ1-1	CASSLSRGAVEAFF	TGTGCCAGCAGTTTGTCGCGGGGGGCGGTTGAAGCTTTCTTT
NA	TRBV21-1	NA	TRBJ2-1	CASTQRASGRRNEQFF	TGTGCCAGCACACAACGGGCTAGCGGGAGGAGAAATGAGCAGTTCTTC
NA	TRBV7-9	NA	TRBJ1-1	CASSLGAAKAFF	TGTGCCAGCAGCCTAGGGGCCGCAAAAGCTTTCTTT
NA	TRBV6-6	TRBD1	TRBJ2-2	CASSNPGQTNTGELFF	TGTGCCAGCAGTAACCCGGGACAGACAAACACCGGGGAGCTGTTTTTT
NA	TRBV19	TRBD2	TRBJ2-1	CASSTSAGGPEQFF	TGTGCCAGTAGTACTTCAGCGGGAGGGCCTGAGCAGTTCTTC
few	TRBV6-5	TRBD2	TRBJ2-1	CASSLSTSGRVQFF	TGTGCCAGCAGTTTGTCGACTAGCGGGAGGGTGCAGTTCTTC
NA	TRBV6-6	TRBD2	TRBJ2-5	CASTKREGEETQYF	TGTGCCAGCACGAAGCGGGAGGGGGAAGAGACCCAGTACTTC
few	TRBV5-6	TRBD2	TRBJ2-3	CASSLRISGKIHTDTQYF	TGTGCCAGCAGCTTGCGGATTAGCGGGAAAATCCACACAGATACGCAGTATTTT
NA	TRBV2	TRBD1	TRBJ2-2	CASRGQGGNTGELFF	TGTGCCAGCAGGGGACAGGGCGGGAACACCGGGGAGCTGTTTTTT
NA	TRBV6-1	NA	TRBJ1-3	CASREGLFSGNTIYF	TGTGCCAGCAGGGAGGGACTGTTCTCTGGAAACACCATATATTTT